This T cell receptor beta chain is drawn from a study of shared clonotypes between healthy human individuals. Study conclusions and caveats: In the sorted subsets, rarefaction showed sequencing was incomplete despite large depth. Generally, estimated richness proved larger in naive subsets than it did in memory subsets.

About this clone itself: Its target is unknown.

This CDR3 is built from 15 residues. Naive CD8 cells were CD45RO-negative, positively selected for CCR7, excluding terminally differentiated effector memory CD45RA+ cells. Genomic DNA per cell subset filled all wells of several immunoSEQ plates. Sequenced by immunoSEQ multiplex PCR; TCRdb stores in-frame clones only, minus some. Here the sample spans about 2.1 million clones, 93% being singletons. This chain connects TRBV21-1 to TRBJ1-5; the table names TRBD1, a call not compared with the DNA. TRBV21-1 is classified as a pseudogene. The sample was naive CD8+ T cells from PBMCs. The sequence was collected from a man younger than 35 in good health. Some clones in this sample may be carry-over from other donors' samples. CDR3 bases: TGTGCCAGCACCCACAGGGGGAGACCAAATCAGCCCCAGCATTTT. It codes for CASTHRGRPNQPQHF.